The clone carrying this TCR beta chain showed up many times. The sample is drawn from a study of CD8+CD57+ T cells in acquired aplastic anemia. As for the study in general: DNA per sorted CD4+ or CD8+ sample ranged roughly 0.19 to 30 ug, averaging around 3 ug.

Genomic DNA acted as the template from which TCR beta VDJ combination and CDR3 sequence profiling were carried out. TCRdb re-called the reads through MiXCR, storing one row per CDR3 protein. Seen here are 100,000 to 130,000 distinct CDR3 sequences, 50% to 65% observed once, and the top ten hold roughly 34%. The CDR3 has 15 amino acids. Trimming took 3 bases from V and 3 from J, leaving 12 bases between them. This chain connects TRBV12-3 or TRBV12-4 to TRBJ1-5; D might be TRBD1 (5 bases). The sequenced sample consisted of sorted CD4+, CD8+, or CD8+CD57+ T cells (not recorded which) from PBMCs. The receptor comes from a human donor in good health, serving as a control. CDR3 sequence (DNA): TGTGCCAGCAGTTTCTGGTCAGGGTCCAATCAGCCCCAGCATTTT. Translation gives CASSFWSGSNQPQHF.